Listed below are T cell receptor beta chains from one sample, sequenced in a study of cytotoxic CD8 clonotypes in ibrutinib-treated CLL. Sequencing used immunoSEQ multiplex PCR; TCRdb keeps in-frame clones, though not all of them. The data hold over 120,000 clones, with about four fifths observed a single time. The sample here was PBMCs, taken after 12 months of ibrutinib treatment. These receptors came from a human donor with chronic lymphocytic leukemia. The CDR3 runs from the conserved cysteine through the conserved F or W. A D gene is named only where the DNA matches it firmly. Clone size is not always given. Where it is, it says once, few, many or a class for expanded clones.

v_call,d_call,clone_size,j_call,cdr3_length,cdr3_nt,cdr3_aa
TRBV4-3,TRBD2,.,TRBJ2-2,16,TGCGCCAGCAGCCGGGGACTAGCGGGACTGGGCGGGGAGCTGTTTTTT,CASSRGLAGLGGELFF
TRBV11-2,.,.,TRBJ1-4,17,TGTGCCAGCAGCCACCGAGGCCGTCTCACCTGGGGTGAAAAACTGTTTTTT,CASSHRGRLTWGEKLFF
TRBV6-5,.,.,TRBJ2-7,15,TGTGCCAGCAGTTACTCCGGGGGCCGCTCCTACGAGCAGTACTTC,CASSYSGGRSYEQYF
TRBV27,TRBD2,.,TRBJ2-1,20,TGTGCCAGCAGTTTATCACATCTTTTGACTAGCGGGAGGTATTACAATGAGCAGTTCTTC,CASSLSHLLTSGRYYNEQFF
TRBV29-1,.,once,TRBJ2-1,12,TGCAGCATTGCGTTGAACCTTAATGAGCAGTTCTTC,CSIALNLNEQFF
TRBV28,.,.,TRBJ2-7,12,TGTGCCAGCAGTTTACGAGCGCTGGGGCAGTACTTC,CASSLRALGQYF
TRBV10-3,TRBD1,.,TRBJ2-1,13,TGTGTCTCGGGGACAGGGGTCTACAATGAGCAGTTCTTC,CVSGTGVYNEQFF
TRBV6-5,TRBD1,.,TRBJ1-2,14,TGTGCCAGCAGACCCAGACAGGGTATGGATGGCTACACCTTC,CASRPRQGMDGYTF
TRBV27,.,.,TRBJ2-2,15,TGTGCCAGCAGTTTTTACGCCTCGAACACCGGGGAGCTGTTTTTT,CASSFYASNTGELFF
TRBV7-6,.,.,TRBJ2-1,16,TGTGCCAGCAGCTCAAGACTAAGTCGAACTTACAATGAGCAGTTCTTC,CASSSRLSRTYNEQFF
TRBV5-6,.,.,TRBJ1-4,12,TGTGCCAGCAGCTTGGTTTCAGAAAAACTGTTTTTT,CASSLVSEKLFF
TRBV7-9,.,.,TRBJ2-7,14,TGTGCCAGCAGCGCCCCAGGGGAGCCGGGCGAGCAGTACTTC,CASSAPGEPGEQYF
TRBV14,.,.,TRBJ1-5,13,TGTGCCAGCAGCCAGACGGTTATGGGGGCCCAGCATTTT,CASSQTVMGAQHF
TRBV29-1,.,.,TRBJ2-2,12,TGCAGCGTTGATTGGGGGTCCGGGGAGCTGTTTTTT,CSVDWGSGELFF
TRBV18,TRBD2,.,TRBJ2-7,14,TGTGCCAGCTCATCATGGACTAGCAACTACGAGCAGTACTTC,CASSSWTSNYEQYF
TRBV7-6,TRBD1,.,TRBJ1-2,13,TGTGCCAGCAGCTCGACAGGGTACGATGGCTACACCTTC,CASSSTGYDGYTF
TRBV4-3,.,few,TRBJ2-7,16,TGCGCCAGCAGCCAAGGAATCTTAGGACCCGGCTACGAGCAGTACTTC,CASSQGILGPGYEQYF
TRBV7-8,.,.,TRBJ2-7,17,TGTGCCAGCAGCCATGGACAGCGTTCCCCCTCCTCCTACGAGCAGTACTTC,CASSHGQRSPSSYEQYF
TRBV18,TRBD2,.,TRBJ2-7,14,TGTGCCAGCTCGGGGGGGGTTCTCACCTACGAGCAGTACTTC,CASSGGVLTYEQYF
TRBV7-9,TRBD1,.,TRBJ2-2,18,TGTGCCAGCAGCACCCGGGACAGGGGTCTCGGCATCACCGGGGAGCTGTTTTTT,CASSTRDRGLGITGELFF
TRBV7-2,TRBD2,.,TRBJ2-5,16,TGTGCCAGCAGCTCCGGGACTAGCGGATACCAAGAGACCCAGTACTTC,CASSSGTSGYQETQYF
TRBV2,.,few,TRBJ1-1,13,TGTGCCAGCAGAGTACTAATCAACACTGAAGCTTTCTTT,CASRVLINTEAFF
TRBV5-1,TRBD2,.,TRBJ2-1,18,TGCGCCAGCAGCTTGTGGGGGACAGGGACTAGCGGGAGTGAGAAGCAGTTCTTC,CASSLWGTGTSGSEKQFF
TRBV28,.,.,TRBJ1-3,15,TGTGCCAGCAGTTTATTCCGGCAACTTCGAAACACCATATATTTT,CASSLFRQLRNTIYF
TRBV7-8,TRBD2,.,TRBJ2-7,16,TGTGCCAGCAGCTTAGGGTCCAGCGGGAGTGTGGGGGAGCAGTACTTC,CASSLGSSGSVGEQYF
TRBV27,TRBD1,few,TRBJ1-2,13,TGTGCCAGCAGCCAACAGGGGGCGAATGGCTACACCTTC,CASSQQGANGYTF
TRBV7-2,TRBD2,.,TRBJ2-3,16,TGTGCCAGCAGCCCGCCGACTAGCAGTAGCACAGATACGCAGTATTTT,CASSPPTSSSTDTQYF